Listed here are 9 T cell receptor beta chains from one sample, sequenced in a study of OX40 agonist ivuxolimab in advanced cancers. Clones were sequenced by immunoSEQ multiplex PCR, and TCRdb holds only the in-frame ones, with some missing. Of about 48,000 clones in the sample, roughly three quarters are singletons; the top ten hold 7.3%. The source material was CD4+ or CD8+ T cells sorted from blood, sampled in a trial of the OX40 agonist ivuxolimab. The receptors stem from an adult with an advanced solid tumor such as melanoma, head and neck, liver or kidney cancer.

This clone was detected a few times. The chain has TRBV10-3 and TRBJ1-4, with D possibly being TRBD1 (6 bases). Germline loops: CDR1 ENHRY, CDR2 SYGVKD. The CDR3 length is 16 residues. Trimming removed 5 bases from V and 4 bases from J, with 17 bases in between. The CDR3 is CAISYNRDASNEKLFF. CDR3 sequence (DNA): TGTGCCATCAGTTATAACAGGGATGCAAGTAATGAAAAACTGTTTTTT.

This rearrangement joins TRBV2 to TRBJ2-7; D is possibly TRBD2 (6 bases). This CDR3 comprises 14 residues. The germline V gene encodes CDR1 SNHLY and CDR2 FYNNEI. Trimming took off 8 bases at V and 6 bases at J, with 20 bases between the two ends. The CDR3 spells CASLKYRPAGEQYF. CDR3 DNA: TGTGCCAGCCTAAAATATCGGCCAGCGGGCGAGCAGTACTTC.

V is TRBV9 and J is TRBJ2-5; D perhaps matches TRBD1 (6 bases). The germline gives CDR1 SGDLS, CDR2 YYNGEE. This CDR3 is 15 amino acids long. V was trimmed by 0 bases and J by 2 bases, leaving 11 bases between them. The CDR3 DNA follows: TGTGCCAGCAGCGTAGCCGGGACAACTCAAGAGACCCAGTACTTC. Its protein is CASSVAGTTQETQYF.

The chain combines TRBV5-1 with TRBJ2-7; no reliable D call. The CDR3 length is 15 residues. Per germline, CDR1 SGHRS and CDR2 YFSETQ. Trimming stripped 3 bases from V and 0 bases from J, with 13 bases between. The CDR3 nucleotides read TGCGCCAGCAGCTCAAACGGGTGGAACTCCTACGAGCAGTACTTC. Amino acid sequence: CASSSNGWNSYEQYF.

J is TRBJ1-4 and V is TRBV5-1; D is possibly TRBD1 (6 bases). V dropped 0 bases and J dropped 8 bases, with 20 bases sitting between them. The CDR3 sequence is 17 residues long. Per the germline V gene, CDR1 is SGHRS and CDR2 is YFSETQ. CDR3 loop: CASSLVGSFGGTEKLFF. CDR3 DNA: TGCGCCAGCAGCTTGGTGGGCTCATTTGGGGGCACGGAAAAACTGTTTTTT. Supplemented by reference TRBV5-1 and TRBJ1-4, the full variable domain reads KAGVTQTPRYLIKTRGQQVTLSCSPISGHRSVSWYQQTPGQGLQFLFEYFSETQRNKGNFPGRFSGRQFSNSRSEMNVSTLELGDSALYLCASSLVGSFGGTEKLFFGSGTQLSVL.

V and J are TRBV11-3 and TRBJ2-5; weak D call: TRBD1 (6 bases). Germline CDR1 is SGHNT and CDR2 is YENEEA. V was trimmed by 1 base and J by 5 bases, leaving 11 bases between them. This CDR3 is built from 14 residues. The CDR3 sequence is CASSLGRGSETQYF. CDR3 nucleotides: TGTGCCAGCAGCTTAGGCAGGGGATCGGAGACCCAGTACTTC.

The V gene is TRBV30, the J gene TRBJ2-7; TRBD2 might be the D (5 bases). Trimming took off 1 base at V and 6 bases at J, with 10 bases between the two ends. From germline, CDR1 is GTSNPN and CDR2 SVGIG (reference sequence). This CDR3 is built from 12 residues. The CDR3 loop reads CAWSGGAGEQYF. In DNA form, the CDR3 reads TGTGCCTGGAGTGGGGGAGCCGGCGAGCAGTACTTC.

V usage is TRBV2 and J usage is TRBJ1-5; 10 bases agree with TRBD1. The CDR3 is 15 amino acids. Per the germline V gene, CDR1 is SNHLY and CDR2 is FYNNEI. Unmatched junction bases numbered 10, after V lost 7 bases and J lost 7 bases. The CDR3 spells CASTRTGTGAQPQHF. The DNA of the CDR3 is TGTGCCAGCACCAGAACTGGGACAGGGGCGCAGCCCCAGCATTTT.

V usage is TRBV27 and J usage is TRBJ2-1; 9 bases align to TRBD2. The CDR3 length is 16 residues. Germline V gives CDR1 MNHEY, CDR2 SMNVEV (reference sequence). V lost 8 bases to trimming and J lost 6 bases; unmatched junction nucleotides: 14. Written as DNA, the CDR3 is TGTGCCAGCGGCCAATCGGGAGCTAGCGGGATCAATGAGCAGTTCTTC. It yields the protein CASGQSGASGINEQFF.